The source of this TCR beta chain is a study of shared T cell receptors in the human thymus. Clones were sequenced by immunoSEQ multiplex PCR, and TCRdb holds only the in-frame ones, with some missing. The sample yields approximately 400,000 clones, 95% seen once. The germline CDR1 and CDR2 sequences are MDHEN and SYDVKM. The length of the CDR3 is 15 residues. Trimming removed 5 bases from V and 2 bases from J, with 13 bases in between. The receptor was derived from a human donor. The chain carries TRBV28 and TRBJ2-4; weak D call: TRBD1 (7 bases). Source material: thymocytes. The CDR3 reads CASSRGGGSKNIQYF. CDR3 sequence (DNA): TGTGCCAGCAGTCGTGGAGGGGGCTCCAAAAACATTCAGTACTTC.